One sample yielded the 26 T cell receptor beta chains listed below, sequenced in a study of T cells in Graves' hyperthyroidism and ophthalmopathy. Amplified TCR beta CDR3 regions came from RNA transcripts. The TCR CDR3 was amplified in a first-round RT-PCR using the HTBI primer set. TCRdb called the multiplex PCR reads again in MiXCR, with one record for every CDR3 protein. The repertoire includes hundreds of thousands of distinct CDR3 sequences, 15% to 20% of them detected once, and over 3.5% sits in the top ten. Sequencing input: blood. Receptors were obtained from a woman in her thirties with Graves' hyperthyroidism.

This clonotype was found a few times. The chain employs TRBV10-3 and TRBJ2-2; tentative D call: TRBD1 (6 bases). The germline gives CDR1 ENHRY, CDR2 SYGVKD. V was trimmed by 7 bases and J by 1 base, leaving 13 bases between them. The CDR3 spans 15 residues. The CDR3 DNA reads TGTGCCATCAAGGCCACAGGGCAGAACACCGGGGAGCTGTTTTTT. This codes for CAIKATGQNTGELFF.

About this clonotype: One end of the junction varies from germline; a read error may be responsible. J is TRBJ2-7 and V is TRBV7-2, with TRBD2 identical over 14 bases. Germline V gives CDR1 SGHTA, CDR2 FQGNSA. The CDR3 has 17 residues. The CDR3 nucleotides are TGTGCCAGCGGCTTGATCTGGACTAGCGGGAGGACCTCCGAACAGTACTTC. This gives the protein CASGLIWTSGRTSEQYF.

At least ten counts were recorded for this clonotype. This rearrangement joins TRBV25-1 to TRBJ2-7, with a tentative D call TRBD1 (6 bases). The CDR3 consists of 14 residues. Looked up from germline, CDR1 is MGHDK and CDR2 is SYGVNS. Between the trimmed V and J ends, which lost 5 bases and 3 bases, there was a span of 14 bases. CDR3 bases: TGTGCCAGCAGTCAACTCGGCAGGGGCTACGAGCAGTACTTC. Translated: CASSQLGRGYEQYF.

This clonotype was observed a handful of times. The chain has TRBV4-2 and TRBJ2-5; possible D gene TRBD1, 7 bases. Trimming cost V 5 bases and J 1 base, with 17 bases left between them. CDR3 length: 16 residues. Germline-derived CDR1 and CDR2 are LGHNA and YNFKEQ. The CDR3 sequence is CASSSRWGDSQETQYF. As DNA, the CDR3 is TGTGCCAGCAGCTCTCGCTGGGGGGACAGCCAAGAGACCCAGTACTTC.

This clonotype has a count of ten or more. The V gene is TRBV3-1, the J gene TRBJ2-7; TRBD2 aligns across 9 bases. Germline V gene lookup returns CDR1 LGHDT and CDR2 YNNKEL (reference sequence). The CDR3 totals 16 residues. The junction had 8 bases not matched to a gene; V was cut back by 2 bases and J by 3 bases. The CDR3 DNA reads TGTGCCAGCAGCCAAAAACTAGCGGGTGAAGGCTACGAGCAGTACTTC. It specifies CASSQKLAGEGYEQYF.

This clonotype was counted ten times or more. The chain is built from TRBV20-1 and TRBJ2-2, with 9 bases identical to TRBD1. This CDR3 region has 16 residues. Trimming cost V 2 bases and J 5 bases; bases outside gene matches: 9. Per germline, CDR1 DFQATT and CDR2 SNEGSKA (reference sequence). In DNA form, the CDR3 reads TGCAGTGCTAGAAAAGGATGGGGACAGGGAACCGGGGAGCTGTTTTTT. Its translation is CSARKGWGQGTGELFF.

This clonotype was observed at least ten times. The chain employs TRBV2 and TRBJ2-3; unclear D gene. V was shortened by 4 bases and J by 5 bases, with 4 bases between the two germline ends. CDR3 length: 11 residues. Looked up from germline, CDR1 is SNHLY and CDR2 is FYNNEI. CDR3 region: CASSAKDTQYF. DNA of the CDR3: TGTGCCAGCAGTGCTAAAGATACGCAGTATTTT.

A word on this clonotype: A read error may explain this, as a much larger clone is one base away. The chain couples TRBV20-1 to TRBJ2-5, with TRBD1 as a possible D gene (5 bases). This CDR3 is built from 11 residues. Germline-derived CDR1 and CDR2 are DFQATT and SNEGSKA (reference sequence). CDR3 DNA sequence: TGCAATGCTAAAGGGGTGGGGACCCAGTACTTC. Amino acids: CNAKGVGTQYF.

J is TRBJ2-7 and V is TRBV13, with 10 bases lining up with TRBD1. V gave up 5 bases and J gave up 5 bases; unmatched junction bases: 3. Germline CDR1 is PRHDT and CDR2 is FYEKMQ (reference sequence). This CDR3 spans 13 amino acids. CDR3 sequence: CASSTGTGDEQYF. The CDR3 DNA sequence: TGTGCCAGCAGCACCGGGACAGGGGACGAGCAGTACTTC.

The chain combines TRBV27 with TRBJ1-1; no definite D call. V lost 5 bases to trimming and J lost 5 bases, with 18 bases between them. CDR1 is MNHEY and CDR2 is SMNVEV in the germline V gene (reference sequence). The CDR3 spans 15 residues. The CDR3 nucleotides are TGTGCCAGCAGTCCCGGGAGTCCGGGTTGGACTGAAGCTTTCTTT. This gives the protein CASSPGSPGWTEAFF.

The J gene is TRBJ2-3, the V gene TRBV27; 7 positions match TRBD2. J was trimmed by 4 bases and V by 4 bases; bases with no gene match: 5. CDR1 is MNHEY, CDR2 SMNVEV, per germline (reference sequence). CDR3 length: 14 amino acids. CDR3 in DNA: TGTGCCAGCAGTTCCATGGGGGGGGCAGATACGCAGTATTTT. It translates to CASSSMGGADTQYF.

This clonotype has ten or more counts. The chain has TRBV12-3 or TRBV12-4 and TRBJ2-3; 10 nucleotides agree with TRBD2. The CDR3 consists of 14 residues. The ends lost 2 bases at V and 5 bases at J; junction bases unmatched: 1. CDR3 loop: CASSLLAGVDTQYF. CDR3 in DNA: TGTGCCAGCAGTTTACTAGCGGGAGTAGATACGCAGTATTTT.

This chain joins TRBV5-4 and TRBJ1-2; no clear D. Trimming stripped 4 bases from V and 4 bases from J, with 8 bases between. This CDR3 has 12 amino acids. In germline, CDR1 is SGHNT, CDR2 YYREEE (reference sequence). Written as DNA, the CDR3 is TGTGCCAGCAGCACGGCAGGCTATGGCTACACCTTC. This codes for CASSTAGYGYTF.

This clonotype has ten or more counts. V and J are TRBV18 and TRBJ2-7, with 11 bases lining up with TRBD2. This CDR3 has 14 residues. The V and J ends lost 3 bases and 10 bases, in that order; junction bases with no gene match: 8. Germline CDR1 and CDR2: KGHSH and LQKENI. CDR3 loop: CASSPIAGGYDQYF. DNA of the CDR3: TGTGCCAGCTCACCGATAGCGGGAGGGTATGATCAGTACTTC.

The chain employs TRBV7-9 and TRBJ2-2; maybe TRBD2 (5 bases). Germline loops: CDR1 SEHNR, CDR2 FQNEAQ (reference sequence). There are 13 residues in the CDR3. Trimming took off 5 bases at V and 7 bases at J, with 11 bases between the two ends. CDR3 sequence reads: CASSPDGGGELFF. The CDR3 DNA is TGTGCCAGCAGCCCAGACGGAGGCGGGGAGCTGTTTTTT.

The chain recombines TRBV9 with TRBJ2-7; TRBD1 or TRBD2 may be the D gene (6 bases each). CDR3 size: 15 residues. Germline V gene data show CDR1 as SGDLS and CDR2 as YYNGEE. V was cut by 4 bases and J by 6 bases, with 20 bases left in between. CDR3 sequence reads: CASSPPGGGTSEQYF. The CDR3 DNA reads TGTGCCAGCAGCCCCCCCGGGGGCGGGACGTCCGAGCAGTACTTC.

A word on this clonotype: Because the CDR3 is missing its conserved closing phenylalanine or tryptophan, this is likely a read error. V gene TRBV18 combines with J gene TRBJ1-3; 9 bases agree with TRBD1. CDR1 is KGHSH, CDR2 LQKENI, per germline. J was trimmed by 8 bases and V by 0 bases; bases with no gene match: 5. The CDR3 is 15 amino acids. In DNA, the CDR3 is TGTGCCAGCTCACCACCGACAGGGGGGCCGGACACCATATATTCT. Translated: CASSPPTGGPDTIYS.

This clonotype showed up many times. The chain recombines TRBV2 with TRBJ1-2; TRBD1 matches 7 bases. Germline V CDR1 and CDR2: SNHLY, FYNNEI. The V and J ends lost 8 bases and 4 bases, in that order; junction bases with no gene match: 7. The CDR3 is 13 amino acids. This CDR3 is CASERDSTYGYTF. CDR3 DNA sequence: TGTGCCAGCGAAAGGGACAGTACCTATGGCTACACCTTC.

This clonotype turned up a few times. The chain employs TRBV10-2 and TRBJ2-3; D perhaps matches TRBD1 (6 bases). V gave up 0 bases and J gave up 1 base, with 11 bases separating them. The CDR3 is made up of 16 amino acids. Germline V gene data show CDR1 as WSHSY and CDR2 as SAAADI. The DNA of the CDR3 is TGCGCCAGCAGTGAGTCAGGGGGAGTTGGCACAGATACGCAGTATTTT. Translating gives CASSESGGVGTDTQYF.

The chain employs TRBV12-3 or TRBV12-4 and TRBJ2-7; 10 bases agree with TRBD1. The CDR3 extends over 14 amino acids. V dropped 6 bases and J dropped 3; count of bases not matched to a gene: 5. CDR3 coding DNA: TGTGCCAGCAGAAAGACAGGGGGCGGCTACGAGCAGTACTTC. It encodes CASRKTGGGYEQYF.

This chain uses TRBV19 with TRBJ1-5; D is perhaps TRBD1 (5 bases). Germline assignment: CDR1 LNHDA and CDR2 SQIVND (reference sequence). V lost 8 bases and J lost 1, with 15 bases in between. This CDR3 is built from 15 residues. The CDR3 is CASARRGGSNQPQHF. The DNA for the CDR3 is TGTGCCAGTGCCCGCCGGGGCGGGAGCAATCAGCCCCAGCATTTT.

V usage is TRBV7-9 and J usage is TRBJ2-7; 10 bases are shared with TRBD1. Germline V gives CDR1 SEHNR, CDR2 FQNEAQ (reference sequence). CDR3 size: 16 residues. V lost 5 bases, J lost 6 bases, and 13 bases stayed unmatched. CDR3 protein: CASSPEDRGRAGEQYF. For the CDR3, the DNA is TGTGCCAGCAGCCCCGAGGACAGGGGGAGAGCGGGCGAGCAGTACTTC. The full variable domain, its missing parts supplied by reference TRBV7-9 and TRBJ2-7, is DTGVSQNPRHKITKRGQNVTFRCDPISEHNRLYWYRQTLGQGPEFLTYFQNEAQLEKSRLLSDRFSAERPKGSFSTLEIQRTEQGDSAMYLCASSPEDRGRAGEQYFGPGTRLTVT.

This clonotype was seen many times. J is TRBJ2-1 and V is TRBV24-1, with D perhaps matching TRBD2 (5 bases). This CDR3 comprises 14 residues. Trimming pared 2 bases from V and 9 bases from J, leaving 13 bases between. Germline-derived CDR1 and CDR2 are KGHDR and SFDVKD. This chain's CDR3 is CATSDSTRATEQFF. CDR3 coding DNA: TGTGCCACCAGTGATTCTACGCGGGCGACTGAGCAGTTCTTC.

The table lists this clonotype with many counts. The chain uses TRBV5-1 and TRBJ1-5; D is unresolved. Per the germline V gene, CDR1 is SGHRS and CDR2 is YFSETQ. The CDR3 spans 14 residues. V dropped 4 bases and J dropped 5 bases, with 13 bases sitting between them. CDR3 in DNA: TGCGCCAGCAGCCTTGCCGGTAGGGATCAGCCCCAGCATTTT. This sequence encodes CASSLAGRDQPQHF.

This clonotype was counted at least ten times. The V call is TRBV29-1, the J call TRBJ2-7; TRBD1 is a possible D gene (6 bases). Trimming pared 2 bases from V and 5 bases from J, leaving 10 bases between. This CDR3 has 12 residues. Germline-derived CDR1 and CDR2 are SQVTM and ANQGSEA. As DNA, the CDR3 is TGCAGCGTTGAAAGGGCAGGGGACGAGCAGTACTTC. Protein sequence: CSVERAGDEQYF.

This clonotype was detected ten times or more. V gene TRBV20-1 combines with J gene TRBJ2-5; 12 nucleotides agree with TRBD2. Trimming at V came to 3 bases and at J to 5 bases, leaving 7 bases not matched to a gene. The CDR3 runs 15 residues. Germline V CDR1 and CDR2: DFQATT, SNEGSKA (reference sequence). The DNA of the CDR3 is TGCAGTGCTAGTAGGGCTAGCGGGAGGGGGGAGACCCAGTACTTC. It translates to CSASRASGRGETQYF.